These T cell receptor beta chains were read from a single sample in a study of blood T cell repertoires in COVID-19. The method was immunoSEQ multiplex PCR; TCRdb's version includes in-frame clones alone and lacks a portion of them. The sample includes some 270,000 clones, roughly nine tenths seen only once; the top ten take around 8.8%. Input material: peripheral blood. The receptor set was obtained from a man aged 35-49 years with active or convalescent COVID-19. Both conserved end residues are part of each CDR3. Fields, in order: J gene, V gene, clone size, D gene, CDR3 protein, CDR3 DNA. D genes are given only for firm matches. Expanded clones are given a class, and other clones once, few, many or no size at all.

TRBJ2-3 | TRBV5-1 | NA | NA | CASSLAQGPDTQYF | TGCGCCAGCAGCTTGGCCCAGGGCCCAGATACGCAGTATTTT
TRBJ2-3 | TRBV18 | NA | NA | CASSPGAADTQYF | TGTGCCAGCTCACCTGGGGCGGCAGATACGCAGTATTTT
TRBJ1-5 | TRBV9 | NA | NA | CASSVTGGNQPQHF | TGTGCCAGCAGCGTAACAGGCGGCAATCAGCCCCAGCATTTT
TRBJ1-1 | TRBV6-6 | few | NA | CASSYSFQEAFF | TGTGCCAGCAGTTACTCCTTTCAGGAAGCTTTCTTT
TRBJ1-5 | TRBV6-4 | few | NA | CASSEAGGSEQPQHF | TGTGCCAGCAGTGAAGCGGGGGGTTCAGAGCAGCCCCAGCATTTT
TRBJ2-3 | TRBV5-1 | NA | TRBD1 | CASSTGAGTDTQYF | TGCGCCAGCAGCACAGGGGCCGGCACAGATACGCAGTATTTT
TRBJ2-2 | TRBV4-1 | NA | TRBD1 | CASSQVDRGDTGELFF | TGCGCCAGCAGCCAAGTGGACAGGGGGGACACCGGGGAGCTGTTTTTT
TRBJ2-5 | TRBV27 | NA | NA | CASSLRGQETQYF | TGTGCCAGCAGTCTCCGGGGTCAAGAGACCCAGTACTTC
TRBJ1-2 | TRBV9 | few | TRBD1 | CASSVDGGQGAGGYTF | TGTGCCAGCAGCGTAGATGGTGGACAGGGGGCTGGTGGCTACACCTTC
TRBJ2-1 | TRBV27 | NA | TRBD2 | CASRTLAVAGGFNEQFF | TGTGCCAGCAGGACCCTCGCGGTAGCGGGAGGTTTCAATGAGCAGTTCTTC
TRBJ2-7 | TRBV24-1 | NA | NA | CATSDLRGGEQYF | TGTGCCACCAGTGATTTACGGGGTGGCGAGCAGTACTTC
TRBJ2-3 | TRBV2 | NA | TRBD2 | CASSAPIAGESTDTQYF | TGTGCCAGCAGCGCACCCATAGCGGGGGAGAGCACAGATACGCAGTATTTT
TRBJ1-4 | TRBV7-9 | NA | TRBD1 | CASSLTTGGAVLKKLFF | TGTGCCAGCAGCTTGACGACAGGGGGCGCAGTCCTTAAAAAACTGTTTTTT
TRBJ2-2 | TRBV5-1 | NA | NA | CASSAGSGELFF | TGCGCCAGCAGCGCAGGTAGCGGGGAGCTGTTTTTT
TRBJ1-2 | TRBV4-2 | NA | NA | CASSHPPGTSNGYTF | TGTGCCAGCAGCCATCCCCCTGGGACATCGAATGGCTACACCTTC
TRBJ2-7 | TRBV12-3/TRBV12-4 | NA | TRBD2 | CASSLGLAGEQYF | TGTGCCAGCAGTCTCGGACTAGCGGGCGAGCAGTACTTC
TRBJ1-1 | TRBV11-3 | NA | TRBD1 | CASSQEFTGGSTEAFF | TGTGCCAGCAGCCAAGAGTTTACAGGGGGGAGCACTGAAGCTTTCTTT
TRBJ2-2 | TRBV5-1 | NA | NA | CASSLVSPSTNTGELFF | TGCGCCAGCAGCTTGGTGTCGCCTAGCACGAACACCGGGGAGCTGTTTTTT
TRBJ2-7 | TRBV4-2 | NA | NA | CASSQVETASYEQYF | TGTGCCAGCAGCCAAGTTGAGACAGCTTCCTACGAGCAGTACTTC
TRBJ1-3 | TRBV29-1 | NA | TRBD1 | CSATGQSSGNTIYF | TGCAGCGCTACGGGACAGTCCTCTGGAAACACCATATATTTT